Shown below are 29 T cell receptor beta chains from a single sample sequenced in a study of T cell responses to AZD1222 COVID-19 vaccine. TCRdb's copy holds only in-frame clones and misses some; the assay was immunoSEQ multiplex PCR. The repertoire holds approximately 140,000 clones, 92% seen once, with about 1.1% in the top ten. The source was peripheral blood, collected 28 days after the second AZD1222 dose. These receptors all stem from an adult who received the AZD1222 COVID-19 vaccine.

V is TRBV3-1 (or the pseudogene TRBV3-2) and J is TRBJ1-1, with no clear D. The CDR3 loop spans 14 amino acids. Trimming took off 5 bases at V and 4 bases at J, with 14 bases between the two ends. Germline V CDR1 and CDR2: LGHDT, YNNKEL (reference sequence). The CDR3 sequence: CASSYGGPGTEAFF. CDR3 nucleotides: TGTGCCAGCAGCTACGGTGGACCGGGCACTGAAGCTTTCTTT.

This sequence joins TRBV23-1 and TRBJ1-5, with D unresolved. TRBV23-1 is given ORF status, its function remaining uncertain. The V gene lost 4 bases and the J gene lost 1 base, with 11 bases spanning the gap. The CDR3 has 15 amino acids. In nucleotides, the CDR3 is TGCGCCAGCAGTCCCGCGAAAGGGAGCAATCAGCCCCAGCATTTT. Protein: CASSPAKGSNQPQHF.

The CDR3 region has the DNA TGTGCCAGCAGTGCCCCCACGGGCACAGATACGCAGTATTTT. This encodes CASSAPTGTDTQYF. The chain joins TRBV28 to TRBJ2-3; D remains unclear. This CDR3 contains 14 residues. V was trimmed by 5 bases and J by 1 base, leaving 10 bases between them. Germline CDR1 reads MDHEN; CDR2 reads SYDVKM.

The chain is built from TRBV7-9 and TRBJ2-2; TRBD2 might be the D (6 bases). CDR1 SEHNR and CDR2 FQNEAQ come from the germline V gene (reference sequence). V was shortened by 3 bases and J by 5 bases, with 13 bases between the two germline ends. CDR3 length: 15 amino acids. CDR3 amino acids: CASSLASVETGELFF. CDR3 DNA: TGTGCCAGCAGCTTGGCTAGCGTCGAGACCGGGGAGCTGTTTTTT. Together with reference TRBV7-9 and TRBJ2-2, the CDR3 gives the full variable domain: DTGVSQNPRHKITKRGQNVTFRCDPISEHNRLYWYRQTLGQGPEFLTYFQNEAQLEKSRLLSDRFSAERPKGSFSTLEIQRTEQGDSAMYLCASSLASVETGELFFGEGSRLTVL.

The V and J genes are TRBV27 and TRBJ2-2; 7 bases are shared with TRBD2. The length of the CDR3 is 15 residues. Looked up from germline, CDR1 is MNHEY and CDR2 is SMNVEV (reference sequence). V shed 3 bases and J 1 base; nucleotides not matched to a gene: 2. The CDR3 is CASSFQRGNTGELFF. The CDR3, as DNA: TGTGCCAGCAGTTTCCAGCGGGGGAACACCGGGGAGCTGTTTTTT.

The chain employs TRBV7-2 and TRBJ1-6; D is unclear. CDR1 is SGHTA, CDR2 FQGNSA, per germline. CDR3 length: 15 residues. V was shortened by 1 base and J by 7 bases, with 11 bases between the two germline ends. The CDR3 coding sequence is TGTGCCAGCAGCTTAGGACGGACCGACAATTCACCCCTCCACTTT. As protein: CASSLGRTDNSPLHF.

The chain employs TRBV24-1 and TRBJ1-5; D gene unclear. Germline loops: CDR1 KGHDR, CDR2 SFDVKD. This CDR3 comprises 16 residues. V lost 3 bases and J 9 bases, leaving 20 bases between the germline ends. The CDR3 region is CATSDTSEGPRGPQHF. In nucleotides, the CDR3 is TGTGCCACCAGTGATACCTCCGAGGGTCCTCGGGGGCCCCAGCATTTT.

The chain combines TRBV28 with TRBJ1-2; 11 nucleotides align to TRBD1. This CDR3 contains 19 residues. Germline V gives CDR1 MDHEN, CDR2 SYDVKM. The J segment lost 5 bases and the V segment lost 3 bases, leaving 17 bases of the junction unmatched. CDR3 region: CASSFSRRFGTGGGYGYTF. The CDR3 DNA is TGTGCCAGCAGTTTTAGCCGGAGATTTGGGACAGGGGGTGGTTATGGCTACACCTTC.

The CDR3 sequence is CASSQVDGTSGANVLTF. Here the CDR3 DNA reads TGCGCCAGCAGCCAAGTTGACGGTACCTCTGGGGCCAACGTCCTGACTTTC. The rearrangement uses TRBV4-3 and TRBJ2-6; D not certain. The V and J ends lost 1 base and 0 bases respectively, with 10 bases between them. There are 17 residues in the CDR3. Per germline, CDR1 LGHNA and CDR2 YSLEER.

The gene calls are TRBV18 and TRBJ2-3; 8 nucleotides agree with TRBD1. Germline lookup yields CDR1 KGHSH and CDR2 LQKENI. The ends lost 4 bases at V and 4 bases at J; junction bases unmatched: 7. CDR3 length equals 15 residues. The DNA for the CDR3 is TGTGCCAGCTCACTCTCTGGACAGGGCCCAGATACGCAGTATTTT. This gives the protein CASSLSGQGPDTQYF.

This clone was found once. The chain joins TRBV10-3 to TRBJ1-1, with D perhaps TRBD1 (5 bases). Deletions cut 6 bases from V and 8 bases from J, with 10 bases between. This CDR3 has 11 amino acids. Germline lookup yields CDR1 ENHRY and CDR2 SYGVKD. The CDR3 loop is CAISGDYEAFF. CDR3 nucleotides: TGTGCCATCAGCGGGGACTACGAAGCTTTCTTT.

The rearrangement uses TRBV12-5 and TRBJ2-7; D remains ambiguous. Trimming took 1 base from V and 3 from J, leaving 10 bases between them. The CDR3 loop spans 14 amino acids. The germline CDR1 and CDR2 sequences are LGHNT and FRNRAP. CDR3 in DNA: TGTGCTAGTGGTTTGGGGGGAACAATCTACGAGCAGTACTTC. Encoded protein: CASGLGGTIYEQYF.

The chain's CDR3 is CASRTSGGAHEQFF. For the CDR3, the DNA is TGTGCCAGCCGCACTAGCGGGGGGGCCCATGAGCAGTTCTTC. The chain joins TRBV18 to TRBJ2-1; 13 bases are shared with TRBD2. The V segment lost 8 bases and the J segment 8 bases; nucleotides outside the gene matches: 6. Per the germline V gene, CDR1 is KGHSH and CDR2 is LQKENI. This CDR3 region has 14 residues.

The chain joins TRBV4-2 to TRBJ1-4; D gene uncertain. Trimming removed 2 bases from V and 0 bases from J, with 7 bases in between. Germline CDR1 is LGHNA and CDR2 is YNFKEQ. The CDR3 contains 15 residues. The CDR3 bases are TGTGCCAGCAGCCAAACGGCCGCAACTAATGAAAAACTGTTTTTT. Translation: CASSQTAATNEKLFF.

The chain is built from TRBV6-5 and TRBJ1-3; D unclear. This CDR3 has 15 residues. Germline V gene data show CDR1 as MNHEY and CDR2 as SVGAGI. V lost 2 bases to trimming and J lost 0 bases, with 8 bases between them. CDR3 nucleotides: TGTGCCAGCAGTTACGGTTGGACCTCTGGAAACACCATATATTTT. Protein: CASSYGWTSGNTIYF.

CDR3 residues: CASSFSGTEAFF. The CDR3 region has the DNA TGTGCCAGCAGCTTCTCAGGGACTGAAGCTTTCTTT. The V call is TRBV11-2, the J call TRBJ1-1; TRBD1 might be the D (5 bases). Deletions cut 3 bases from V and 5 bases from J, with 7 bases between. The germline V gene has CDR1 SGHAT and CDR2 FQNNGV. The CDR3 has 12 amino acids.

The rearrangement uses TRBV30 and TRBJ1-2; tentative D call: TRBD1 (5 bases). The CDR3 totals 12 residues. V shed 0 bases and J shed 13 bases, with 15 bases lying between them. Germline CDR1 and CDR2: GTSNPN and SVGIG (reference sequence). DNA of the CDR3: TGTGCCTGGAGTGTTTATGGGCAGGGCGTCACCTTC. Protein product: CAWSVYGQGVTF.

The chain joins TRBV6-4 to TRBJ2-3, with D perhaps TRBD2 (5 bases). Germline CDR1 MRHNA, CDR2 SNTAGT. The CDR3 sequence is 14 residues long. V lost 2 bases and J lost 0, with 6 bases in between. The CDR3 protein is CASSDRGSTDTQYF. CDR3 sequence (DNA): TGTGCCAGCAGTGACCGAGGGAGCACAGATACGCAGTATTTT.

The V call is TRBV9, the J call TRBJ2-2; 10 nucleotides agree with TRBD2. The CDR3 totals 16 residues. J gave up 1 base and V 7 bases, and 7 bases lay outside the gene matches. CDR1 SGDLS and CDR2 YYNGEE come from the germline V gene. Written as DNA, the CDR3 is TGTGCCAGCGGAAAGCGGGGGGGCGTGAACACCGGGGAGCTGTTTTTT. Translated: CASGKRGGVNTGELFF. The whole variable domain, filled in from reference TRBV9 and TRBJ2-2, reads DSGVTQTPKHLITATGQRVTLRCSPRSGDLSVYWYQQSLDQGLQFLIQYYNGEERAKGNILERFSAQQFPDLHSELNLSSLELGDSALYFCASGKRGGVNTGELFFGEGSRLTVL.

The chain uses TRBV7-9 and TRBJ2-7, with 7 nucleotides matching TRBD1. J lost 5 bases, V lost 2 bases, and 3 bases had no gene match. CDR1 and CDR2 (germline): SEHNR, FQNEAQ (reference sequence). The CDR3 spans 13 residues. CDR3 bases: TGTGCCAGCAGCTTAAACAGGGGACACGAGCAGTACTTC. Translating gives CASSLNRGHEQYF.

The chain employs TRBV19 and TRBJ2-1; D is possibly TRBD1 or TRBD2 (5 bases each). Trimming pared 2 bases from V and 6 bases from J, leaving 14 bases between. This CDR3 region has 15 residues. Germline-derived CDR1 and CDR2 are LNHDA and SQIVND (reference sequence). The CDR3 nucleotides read TGTGCCAGTAGTATAACCGGGGCTCGAGGCAATGAGCAGTTCTTC. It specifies CASSITGARGNEQFF.

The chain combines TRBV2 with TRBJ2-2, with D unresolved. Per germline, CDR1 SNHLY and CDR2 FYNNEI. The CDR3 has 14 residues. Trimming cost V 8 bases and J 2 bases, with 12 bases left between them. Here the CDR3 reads CASGLAENTGELFF. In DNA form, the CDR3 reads TGTGCCAGCGGGCTGGCAGAAAACACCGGGGAGCTGTTTTTT.

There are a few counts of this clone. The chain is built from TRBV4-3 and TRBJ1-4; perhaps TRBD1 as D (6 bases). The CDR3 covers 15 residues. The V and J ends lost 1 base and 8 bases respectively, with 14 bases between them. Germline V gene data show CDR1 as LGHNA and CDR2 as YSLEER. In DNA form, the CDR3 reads TGCGCCAGCAGCCAAGCAAGGCAGGGGCGGGAAAAACTGTTTTTT. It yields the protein CASSQARQGREKLFF.

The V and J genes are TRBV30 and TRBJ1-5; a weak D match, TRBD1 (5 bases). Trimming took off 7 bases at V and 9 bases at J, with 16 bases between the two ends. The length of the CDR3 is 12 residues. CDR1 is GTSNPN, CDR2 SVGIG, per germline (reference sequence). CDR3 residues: CASSGGQGPQHF. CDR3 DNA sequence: TGTGCCTCCTCGGGGGGTCAGGGGCCCCAGCATTTT.

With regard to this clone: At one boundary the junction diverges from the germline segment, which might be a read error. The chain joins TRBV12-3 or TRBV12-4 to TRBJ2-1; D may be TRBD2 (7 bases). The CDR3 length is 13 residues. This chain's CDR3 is CASSYAGAAERFF. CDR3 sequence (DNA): TGTGCCAGCAGTTACGCGGGGGCGGCTGAGCGGTTCTTC.

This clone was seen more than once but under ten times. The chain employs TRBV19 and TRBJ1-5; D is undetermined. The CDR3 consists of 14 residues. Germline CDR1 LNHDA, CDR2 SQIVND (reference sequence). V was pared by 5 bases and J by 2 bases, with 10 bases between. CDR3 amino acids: CASSLRLGNQPQHF. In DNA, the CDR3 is TGTGCCAGTAGTCTAAGACTAGGCAATCAGCCCCAGCATTTT.

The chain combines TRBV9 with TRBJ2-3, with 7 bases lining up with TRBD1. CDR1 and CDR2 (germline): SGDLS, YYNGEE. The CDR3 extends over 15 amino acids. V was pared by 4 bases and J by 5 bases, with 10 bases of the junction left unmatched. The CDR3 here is CASSTRDSRGDTQYF. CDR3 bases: TGTGCCAGCAGCACCCGGGACAGTAGAGGAGATACGCAGTATTTT.

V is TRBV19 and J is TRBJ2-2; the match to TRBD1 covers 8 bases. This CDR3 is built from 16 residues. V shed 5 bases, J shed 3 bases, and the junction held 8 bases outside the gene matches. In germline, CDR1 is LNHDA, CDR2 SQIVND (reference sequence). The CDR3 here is CASSLWTGPHTGELFF. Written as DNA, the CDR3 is TGTGCCAGTAGTCTCTGGACAGGGCCGCACACCGGGGAGCTGTTTTTT. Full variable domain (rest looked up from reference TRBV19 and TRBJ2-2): DGGITQSPKYLFRKEGQNVTLSCEQNLNHDAMYWYRQDPGQGLRLIYYSQIVNDFQKGDIAEGYSVSREKKESFPLTVTSAQKNPTAFYLCASSLWTGPHTGELFFGEGSRLTVL.

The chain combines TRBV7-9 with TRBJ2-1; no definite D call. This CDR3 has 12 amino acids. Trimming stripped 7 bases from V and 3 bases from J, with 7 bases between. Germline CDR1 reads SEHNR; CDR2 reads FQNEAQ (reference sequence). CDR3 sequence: CASTPRYNEQFF. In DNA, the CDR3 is TGTGCCAGCACCCCCCGCTACAATGAGCAGTTCTTC.